The present TCR beta chain was sequenced within a study of CD8+ T cells in alopecia areata. About the study: Severity in treated patients was scored by percentage of scalp area affected.

Treatment defined: oral pan-JAK inhibitor, 5-10 mg twice daily. This clone was counted only a few times. Extracted RNA was reverse transcribed into cDNA, the sequencing template. This table comes from immunoSEQ multiplex PCR, and its TCRdb copy is limited to in-frame clones, with some not included. The sample carries about 270,000 clones, over 45% recorded once. The V gene's germline CDR1 is ENHRY and CDR2 SYGVKD. V was clipped by 10 bases and J by 9 bases; unmatched bases: 10. There are 14 residues in the CDR3. V is TRBV10-3 and J is TRBJ1-6, with 9 bases identical to TRBD1. The source material was CD4+ T cells sorted from blood, sampled between weeks 51 and 52, from a patient treated with tofacitinib. This TCR was recovered from a human donor with alopecia areata. CDR3 region: CATSSGTGRSPLHF. CDR3 nucleotides: TGTGCCACCAGCTCCGGGACAGGGCGTTCACCCCTCCACTTT.